The 5 T cell receptor beta chains given below trace back to one sample, sequenced in a study of identical twins. TCRdb used MiXCR to reprocess the 5' RACE reads, holding one entry per CDR3 protein. The sample has hundreds of thousands of distinct CDR3 sequences, 15% to 20% seen once. These records were also assigned to another study, of T cells expressing NK-cell markers.

The sequenced sample was PBMCs. The receptors were gathered from a woman under 30 in good health.

This clonotype was observed a handful of times. The rearrangement joins TRBV20-1 to TRBJ2-2; D is uncertain. Germline CDR1 is DFQATT and CDR2 is SNEGSKA (reference sequence). V was trimmed by 2 bases and J by 1 base, leaving 8 bases between them. This CDR3 contains 14 residues. CDR3 bases: TGCAGTGCTAGACGCCCCGGGAACACCGGGGAGCTGTTTTTT. Translation gives CSARRPGNTGELFF.

The chain uses TRBV6-5 and TRBJ2-1; 9 positions match TRBD2. CDR1 is MNHEY and CDR2 is SVGAGI in the germline V gene. The CDR3 sequence is 14 residues long. J gave up 8 bases and V 4 bases, and 6 bases lay outside the gene matches. CDR3 in DNA: TGTGCCAGCAGTTCTAGCGGGGTCTCGGATGAGCAGTTCTTC. Protein product: CASSSSGVSDEQFF.

The chain is built from TRBV29-1 and TRBJ1-1; D remains unclear. The CDR3 sequence is 14 residues long. V was shortened by 0 bases and J by 7 bases, with 15 bases between the two germline ends. CDR1 is SQVTM and CDR2 is ANQGSEA in the germline V gene. The CDR3 DNA reads TGCAGCGTTGAAGATCGCGCCAATTCCCATGAAGCTTTCTTT. Residues: CSVEDRANSHEAFF.

The chain uses TRBV20-1 and TRBJ2-1; TRBD2 matches 9 bases. The CDR3 extends over 15 amino acids. Germline lookup yields CDR1 DFQATT and CDR2 SNEGSKA (reference sequence). V was pared by 1 base and J by 6 bases, with 7 bases of the junction left unmatched. The CDR3 DNA follows: TGCAGTGCTAGAGTTGGGACTAGCTTTGGCAATGAGCAGTTCTTC. Amino acids: CSARVGTSFGNEQFF.

There are many counts of this clonotype. The chain has TRBV7-2 and TRBJ2-1; D may be TRBD2 (6 bases). There are 13 residues in the CDR3. From germline, CDR1 is SGHTA and CDR2 FQGNSA. The germline V and J ends were trimmed by 1 base and 5 bases, with 6 bases remaining between them. As DNA, the CDR3 is TGTGCCAGCAGCTTAGAGCGGGACAATGAGCAGTTCTTC. It encodes CASSLERDNEQFF.